This is a list of T cell receptor beta chains from one sample in a study of patients and donors after allogeneic stem cell transplantation. TCRdb independently ran MiXCR on the RT-PCR reads; one entry per CDR3 protein. Of about 960,000 distinct CDR3 sequences listed, about a sixth are singletons. The material sequenced was blood, either unsorted or a sorted T cell fraction (not recorded which). These receptors were obtained from a human donor who was either an allogeneic HSCT recipient or a stem cell or donor lymphocyte infusion donor (not recorded which). It is not recorded whose cells these are; they may come from a transplant donor. CDR3s include the opening cysteine and the closing phenylalanine or tryptophan. Each record gives: D gene, J gene, clone size, V gene, CDR3 DNA, CDR3 protein. A D gene is named only where the DNA matches it firmly. Not all rows give a size; the values are once, few, many and, for expanded clones, a class.

D: NA
J: TRBJ2-5
size: NA
V: TRBV13
DNA: TGTGCCAGCAGCTCACTGAATCTCGGGATACAAGGAGAGACCCAGTACTTC
CDR3: CASSSLNLGIQGETQYF

D: NA
J: TRBJ2-4
size: NA
V: TRBV7-8
DNA: TGTGCCAGCAGCTCCCAGGAGGGGAACATTCAGTACTTC
CDR3: CASSSQEGNIQYF

D: TRBD1
J: TRBJ2-2
size: few
V: TRBV18
DNA: TGTGCCAGCTCACCACGGGGACAGGGGAACACCGGGGAGCTGTTTTTT
CDR3: CASSPRGQGNTGELFF

D: NA
J: TRBJ2-2
size: many
V: TRBV24-1
DNA: TGTGCCACCAGTGATTTCGACAAAAACACCGGGGAGCTGTTTTTT
CDR3: CATSDFDKNTGELFF

D: NA
J: TRBJ1-2
size: few
V: TRBV7-6
DNA: TGTGCCAGCAGACGCATCGGGGACGGTTCCTATGGCTACACCTTC
CDR3: CASRRIGDGSYGYTF

D: TRBD1
J: TRBJ1-2
size: NA
V: TRBV20-1
DNA: TGCAGTGCGGATCGCGACAGGGGCTATGGCTACACCTTC
CDR3: CSADRDRGYGYTF

D: TRBD1
J: TRBJ1-5
size: few
V: TRBV7-6
DNA: TGTGCCAGCAGCCGATGGGACAGGGGTGATCAGCCCCAGCATTTT
CDR3: CASSRWDRGDQPQHF

D: TRBD1
J: TRBJ2-1
size: few
V: TRBV5-1
DNA: TGCGCCAGCAGCTTAGGTCGGGGGACAGGGGGGTGGGATGAGCAGTTCTTC
CDR3: CASSLGRGTGGWDEQFF

D: NA
J: TRBJ2-5
size: many
V: TRBV4-1
DNA: TGCGCCAGCAGCCAAGATTGGGGGACATTCCAAGAGACCCAGTACTTC
CDR3: CASSQDWGTFQETQYF

D: NA
J: TRBJ2-2
size: NA
V: TRBV7-3
DNA: TGTGCCAGCAGCTTAAGGGCTAGCGAGGGCGGGGAGCTGTTTTTT
CDR3: CASSLRASEGGELFF

D: NA
J: TRBJ2-7
size: few
V: TRBV5-1
DNA: TGCGCCAGCAGCCTCCCGGGGCGGCTCTACGAGCAGTACTTC
CDR3: CASSLPGRLYEQYF

D: TRBD1
J: TRBJ1-1
size: NA
V: TRBV30
DNA: TGTGCCTCCAAGACAGGGGGCATGATTACTGAAGCTTTCTTT
CDR3: CASKTGGMITEAFF

D: NA
J: TRBJ2-3
size: few
V: TRBV5-1
DNA: TGCGCCAGCAGCTTGACGGGATATAGAGATACGCAGTATTTT
CDR3: CASSLTGYRDTQYF

D: NA
J: TRBJ2-3
size: many
V: TRBV6-1
DNA: TGTGCCAGCAGCTCCGGGACTTTCACAGATACGCAGTATTTT
CDR3: CASSSGTFTDTQYF

D: NA
J: TRBJ2-1
size: NA
V: TRBV19
DNA: TGTGCCAGTAGTAATCCTCGGGGGTCGTCCTACAATGAGCAGTTCTTC
CDR3: CASSNPRGSSYNEQFF

D: NA
J: TRBJ2-6
size: NA
V: TRBV3-1
DNA: TGTGCCAGCAGCCCCCTTTTCAGCTCTGGGGCCAACGTCCTGACTTTC
CDR3: CASSPLFSSGANVLTF

D: TRBD2
J: TRBJ2-5
size: NA
V: TRBV7-8
DNA: TGTGCCAGCAGCTTACTAGCGGGAATGCCCCAAGAGACCCAGTACTTC
CDR3: CASSLLAGMPQETQYF

D: NA
J: TRBJ2-2
size: few
V: TRBV10-2
DNA: TGCGCCAGCAGTGCGGGGCCGTACACCGGGGAGCTGTTTTTT
CDR3: CASSAGPYTGELFF

D: TRBD2
J: TRBJ2-3
size: NA
V: TRBV12-3/TRBV12-4
DNA: TGTGCCAGCACCCTTGGTGATAGCGGGATTGCGGGAGATACGCAGTATTTT
CDR3: CASTLGDSGIAGDTQYF

D: TRBD1
J: TRBJ2-2
size: NA
V: TRBV12-3/TRBV12-4
DNA: TGTGCCAGTTGGCCCGGACAGGGACTTCCTAACACCGGGGAGCTGTTTTTT
CDR3: CASWPGQGLPNTGELFF

D: TRBD2
J: TRBJ2-7
size: NA
V: TRBV6-2/TRBV6-3
DNA: TGTGCCAGCAGTTCTTCACTAGCGGGGGCCCCCTACGAGCAGTACTTC
CDR3: CASSSSLAGAPYEQYF

D: NA
J: TRBJ2-2
size: few
V: TRBV9
DNA: TGTGCCAGCAGCGTAGCGGGACGGACCTCGAACACCGGGGAGCTGTTTTTT
CDR3: CASSVAGRTSNTGELFF

D: TRBD1
J: TRBJ1-1
size: NA
V: TRBV20-1
DNA: TGCAGTGCTAGAGGCGCAGGGGGGACTGAAATTGGGACTGAAGCTTTCTTT
CDR3: CSARGAGGTEIGTEAFF

D: NA
J: TRBJ2-1
size: NA
V: TRBV2
DNA: TGTGCCAGCCTAGTGGGAACAGGACAGTACAATGAGCAGTTCTTC
CDR3: CASLVGTGQYNEQFF

D: NA
J: TRBJ2-6
size: few
V: TRBV12-3/TRBV12-4
DNA: TGTGCCAGCAGCAGGAGGGGGGCCAACGTCCTGACTTTC
CDR3: CASSRRGANVLTF

D: NA
J: TRBJ1-2
size: NA
V: TRBV20-1
DNA: TGCAGTGCTAGGGAGGCAGTTTATAATGGCTACACCTTC
CDR3: CSAREAVYNGYTF

D: NA
J: TRBJ1-1
size: few
V: TRBV7-9
DNA: TGTGCCAGCAGCTCAAACAGTGGGGAATTGCGGAACACTGAAGCTTTCTTT
CDR3: CASSSNSGELRNTEAFF

D: TRBD1
J: TRBJ2-2
size: NA
V: TRBV20-1
DNA: TGCAGTGCCAGGGGACAGATAAACACCGGGGAGCTGTTTTTT
CDR3: CSARGQINTGELFF

D: NA
J: TRBJ2-2
size: NA
V: TRBV7-3
DNA: TGTGCCAGCAGCTTAACTTGGGGCAGGGAGCTGTTTTTT
CDR3: CASSLTWGRELFF

D: TRBD1
J: TRBJ1-5
size: NA
V: TRBV20-1
DNA: TGCAGTGCTAGAGATTCCGACAGGGGTAGCAATCAGCCCCAGCATTTT
CDR3: CSARDSDRGSNQPQHF

D: NA
J: TRBJ2-5
size: NA
V: TRBV6-1
DNA: TGTGCCAGCAGTGAACAGGGCCGGTTCTGGGGGTACTTC
CDR3: CASSEQGRFWGYF

D: NA
J: TRBJ2-1
size: NA
V: TRBV5-5
DNA: TGTGCCAGCAGCCTGACTAATCATGAGCAGTTCTTC
CDR3: CASSLTNHEQFF

D: NA
J: TRBJ2-7
size: NA
V: TRBV11-2
DNA: TGTGCCAGCAGCTTAGAGGGCTCCAGGGGTTCCTACGAGCAGTACTTC
CDR3: CASSLEGSRGSYEQYF

D: NA
J: TRBJ2-1
size: NA
V: TRBV20-1
DNA: TGCAGTGCCGCACCCCCCTTAGGGGACAATGAGCAGTTCTTC
CDR3: CSAAPPLGDNEQFF

D: NA
J: TRBJ1-2
size: NA
V: TRBV4-3
DNA: TGCGCCAGCAGCCAAGATCACAGCATTAACTATGGCTACACCTTC
CDR3: CASSQDHSINYGYTF

D: NA
J: TRBJ1-1
size: NA
V: TRBV5-1
DNA: TGCGCCAGCAGCCGAGGACGGGGGGTCGGCACTGAAGCTTTCTTT
CDR3: CASSRGRGVGTEAFF

D: NA
J: TRBJ2-6
size: NA
V: TRBV20-1
DNA: TGCAGTGCTAGAATGCCGGGACAAAACTCTGGGGCCAACGTCCTGACTTTC
CDR3: CSARMPGQNSGANVLTF

D: NA
J: TRBJ2-2
size: few
V: TRBV9
DNA: TGTGCCAGCAGCGTACCCTTCGCGAACACCGGGGAGCTGTTTTTT
CDR3: CASSVPFANTGELFF

D: NA
J: TRBJ2-7
size: few
V: TRBV24-1
DNA: TGTGCCACCAGTGATTCTGACAAGTACGAGCAGTACTTC
CDR3: CATSDSDKYEQYF

D: NA
J: TRBJ1-1
size: NA
V: TRBV27
DNA: TGTGCCACCGGAGGGAGGATCGCTGAAGCTTTCTTT
CDR3: CATGGRIAEAFF

D: TRBD2
J: TRBJ2-7
size: many
V: TRBV12-3/TRBV12-4
DNA: TGTGCCAGCAGTCTAGCGGGGGATGGGGTGTACGAGCAGTACTTC
CDR3: CASSLAGDGVYEQYF

D: NA
J: TRBJ2-3
size: few
V: TRBV27
DNA: TGTGCCAGCAGTTTGTGGGAGCGGGATACGCAGTATTTT
CDR3: CASSLWERDTQYF

D: TRBD1
J: TRBJ1-5
size: NA
V: TRBV12-3/TRBV12-4
DNA: TGTGCCAGCACGTCCGGACGCAGGGGGCGGAATCAGCCCCAGCATTTT
CDR3: CASTSGRRGRNQPQHF

D: NA
J: TRBJ2-2
size: few
V: TRBV5-6
DNA: TGTGCCAGCAGCCTGGGGGACTCGAGCACCGGGGAGCTGTTTTTT
CDR3: CASSLGDSSTGELFF

D: TRBD1
J: TRBJ2-1
size: once
V: TRBV3-1
DNA: TGTGCCAGCAGCTTTCGCCGGGACAGGGGGAATGAGCAGTTCTTC
CDR3: CASSFRRDRGNEQFF

D: NA
J: TRBJ1-4
size: NA
V: TRBV12-3/TRBV12-4
DNA: TGTGCCAGCAGACCTAGAGGGGGTACTAATGAAAAACTGTTTTTT
CDR3: CASRPRGGTNEKLFF

D: NA
J: TRBJ2-1
size: NA
V: TRBV20-1
DNA: TGCAGTGCTAGAGATGGGACGATCTCCTACAATGAGCAGTTCTTC
CDR3: CSARDGTISYNEQFF

D: TRBD1
J: TRBJ1-1
size: many
V: TRBV12-3/TRBV12-4
DNA: TGTGCCAGCAGACCATTCGACAGGGTAGGGACTGAAGCTTTCTTT
CDR3: CASRPFDRVGTEAFF

D: TRBD1
J: TRBJ1-6
size: NA
V: TRBV20-1
DNA: TGCAGTGTCACGGACAGGGGGAGCTCACCCCTCCACTTT
CDR3: CSVTDRGSSPLHF

D: NA
J: TRBJ2-3
size: few
V: TRBV20-1
DNA: TGCAGTGCTCCCCAAAGTGCCGGCACGGATACGCAGTATTTT
CDR3: CSAPQSAGTDTQYF

D: NA
J: TRBJ2-3
size: NA
V: TRBV15
DNA: TGTGCCACCAGCAGAGAATACGGGCCAAGCACAGATACGCAGTATTTT
CDR3: CATSREYGPSTDTQYF

D: NA
J: TRBJ2-6
size: NA
V: TRBV30
DNA: TGTGCCTGGAGTAACGGGGAACACGTCCTGACTTTC
CDR3: CAWSNGEHVLTF

D: NA
J: TRBJ1-1
size: many
V: TRBV5-6
DNA: TGTGCCAGCAGCTTGAGCTCTGGCACTGAAGCTTTCTTT
CDR3: CASSLSSGTEAFF

D: TRBD1
J: TRBJ1-4
size: NA
V: TRBV4-3
DNA: TGCGCCAGCAGCCAACCGACAGGGGGTCATGAAAAACTGTTTTTT
CDR3: CASSQPTGGHEKLFF